This T cell receptor (beta chain) stems from a study of tumor-infiltrating lymphocytes in primary liver carcinoma. For the study at large: Productive TCRbeta reads per sample were roughly 3.5 to 8 million, not differing by tissue.

Co-extracted RNA and DNA came from around 18-30 mg of unsorted bulk tissue. Primary liver carcinoma in the patients was surgically resected. Chronic HBV infection was present, with no prior treatment. V trimming: 4 bases; J trimming: 6 bases; junction bases outside the gene matches: 8. CDR1 and CDR2 (germline): MDHEN, SYDVKM. The CDR3 runs 15 residues. Total RNA (roughly 550 ng) served as template for TCR beta cDNA synthesis primed by a constant-region primer. The TCR beta library was amplified through three nested multiplex PCR rounds in a modified ARM-PCR procedure. Running 9 to 10 cycles apiece, the first two PCR rounds relied on TRBV1-TRBV30 forward primers together with a C-beta reverse primer. TCRdb fed the multiplex PCR reads into MiXCR, producing one record per CDR3 protein. Among fewer than 85,000 distinct CDR3 sequences listed, about three quarters were seen once. Ten or more counts support this clonotype. Its antigen is unknown.

Whole-study findings and limits: Top-250-clone fractions were significantly higher in tumors than in blood (p = 0.039).

The source of this sequence is a man in his forties with primary liver carcinoma and hepatitis B virus infection. The sequenced material came from tumor-adjacent normal liver tissue. V gene TRBV28 combines with J gene TRBJ1-2, with TRBD1 matching 10 bases. The CDR3 here is CASSYMTGGNDGYTF. The CDR3 nucleotides read TGTGCCAGCAGTTACATGACAGGGGGCAACGATGGCTACACCTTC.